These 19 T cell receptor beta chains were all obtained from the same sample, sequenced in a study of Ad26.COV2.S vaccination and SARS-CoV-2 variants. Generated by immunoSEQ multiplex PCR, the TCRdb table keeps only in-frame clones and is missing some. The table lists 350,000 to 600,000 clones, roughly nine tenths of them singletons, with about 1.7% in the top ten. Described treatment: around 19 received Ad26.COV2.S at low or high dose, single or two shots; several received placebo; per-sample allocation not given. Following the first vaccine or placebo injection, samples were taken on day 63. Specimen: peripheral blood, collected in a trial of Ad26.COV2.S vaccine versus placebo. These TCRs come from a person aged 18-60 years who received the Ad26.COV2.S COVID-19 vaccine or a placebo.

The chain carries TRBV7-9 and TRBJ1-1; D gene uncertain. Deletions cut 4 bases from V and 5 bases from J, with 14 bases between. The CDR3 length is 14 residues. Germline V lookup: CDR1 SEHNR, CDR2 FQNEAQ (reference sequence). The DNA for the CDR3 is TGTGCCAGCAGCTCGAGACAATTCAGGACTGAAGCTTTCTTT. Its protein product is CASSSRQFRTEAFF.

The chain carries TRBV28 and TRBJ2-3; D gene ambiguous. The CDR3 covers 16 residues. The V end lost 4 bases, the J end lost 0 bases, and 14 bases lay between the germline ends. Germline V gene data show CDR1 as MDHEN and CDR2 as SYDVKM. The CDR3 DNA reads TGTGCCAGCAGTTCCCCCCCGTGGGATAGCACAGATACGCAGTATTTT. Residues: CASSSPPWDSTDTQYF.

The chain joins TRBV15 to TRBJ1-5; D uncertain. V was shortened by 0 bases and J by 3 bases, with 15 bases between the two germline ends. The germline V gene encodes CDR1 LNHNV and CDR2 YYDKDF (reference sequence). The CDR3 length is 17 residues. The CDR3 region is CATSRDRAVTYNQPQHF. The CDR3 nucleotides are TGTGCCACCAGCAGAGATCGGGCAGTAACGTACAATCAGCCCCAGCATTTT.

The chain carries TRBV9 and TRBJ2-7; no clear D gene. This CDR3 is 12 amino acids long. Trimming cost V 4 bases and J 7 bases, with 12 bases left between them. Germline lookup yields CDR1 SGDLS and CDR2 YYNGEE. The CDR3 is CASSPSPSEQYF. CDR3 in DNA: TGTGCCAGCAGCCCCTCACCCTCGGAGCAGTACTTC.

This clone came up a few times. The J gene is TRBJ1-3, the V gene TRBV7-6, with a possible D match to TRBD1 (5 bases). CDR3 length: 17 amino acids. CDR1 is SGHVS and CDR2 is FNYEAQ in the germline V gene. Trimming removed 0 bases at V and 1 base at J, with 13 bases between. The CDR3 is CASSLAGGTQSGNTIYF. DNA of the CDR3: TGTGCCAGCAGCTTAGCGGGGGGGACTCAATCTGGAAACACCATATATTTT.

The J gene is TRBJ2-5, the V gene TRBV6-6; no definite D call. This CDR3 spans 13 amino acids. V dropped 7 bases and J dropped 5 bases, with 14 bases sitting between them. Germline assignment: CDR1 MNHNY and CDR2 SVGAGI (reference sequence). The CDR3 is CASTVNPRETQYF. The CDR3 coding sequence is TGTGCCAGCACAGTCAATCCTCGGGAGACCCAGTACTTC.

This clone was counted once. The V call is TRBV7-9, the J call TRBJ2-1, with 8 bases fitting TRBD1. Trimming cost V 6 bases and J 6 bases; bases outside gene matches: 7. The CDR3 runs to 14 residues. Germline CDR1 and CDR2: SEHNR and FQNEAQ (reference sequence). CDR3 sequence reads: CASRWTGSGNEQFF. CDR3 bases: TGTGCCAGCAGATGGACAGGGTCGGGCAATGAGCAGTTCTTC.

The V and J genes are TRBV25-1 and TRBJ1-4; tentatively, D is TRBD1 (5 bases). Germline CDR1 is MGHDK and CDR2 is SYGVNS. The CDR3 contains 14 residues. Trimming cost V 3 bases and J 8 bases, with 13 bases left between them. In nucleotides, the CDR3 is TGTGCCAGCAGTGATCCCGGGACCCTCGAAAAACTGTTTTTT. Translated, it gives CASSDPGTLEKLFF.

The V and J genes are TRBV13 and TRBJ2-1, with TRBD1 as a possible D gene (5 bases). The CDR3 loop spans 15 amino acids. V gave up 0 bases and J gave up 11 bases, with 17 bases separating them. Germline values: CDR1 PRHDT, CDR2 FYEKMQ (reference sequence). The CDR3 loop reads CASSLGLGAKIKQFF. As DNA, the CDR3 is TGTGCCAGCAGCTTAGGCCTAGGGGCCAAGATTAAGCAGTTCTTC.

This clone was found a few times. This rearrangement joins TRBV5-1 to TRBJ2-7; D not certain. Germline CDR1 SGHRS, CDR2 YFSETQ. This CDR3 is built from 13 residues. V was shortened by 1 base and J by 3 bases, with 8 bases between the two germline ends. Here the CDR3 reads CASSLSLGYEQYF. The DNA for the CDR3 is TGCGCCAGCAGCTTGAGCCTCGGCTACGAGCAGTACTTC. Using reference TRBV5-1 and TRBJ2-7 for the parts outside the CDR3, the full variable domain is KAGVTQTPRYLIKTRGQQVTLSCSPISGHRSVSWYQQTPGQGLQFLFEYFSETQRNKGNFPGRFSGRQFSNSRSEMNVSTLELGDSALYLCASSLSLGYEQYFGPGTRLTVT.

The gene calls are TRBV28 and TRBJ1-5; maybe TRBD1 (5 bases). The CDR3 consists of 16 residues. Germline V gene lookup returns CDR1 MDHEN and CDR2 SYDVKM. V lost 2 bases, J lost 3 bases, and 14 bases lay in between. This chain's CDR3 is CASSLLTQGSNQPQHF. As DNA, the CDR3 is TGTGCCAGCAGTTTACTGACTCAGGGTTCCAATCAGCCCCAGCATTTT.

The J gene is TRBJ1-3, the V gene TRBV7-8; possibly TRBD1 for D (5 bases). Looked up from germline, CDR1 is SGHVS and CDR2 is FQNEAQ. This CDR3 is 16 amino acids long. Between the trimmed V and J ends, which lost 1 base and 0 bases, there was a span of 10 bases. CDR3 amino acids: CASSLDRHFSGNTIYF. DNA for the CDR3: TGTGCCAGCAGCTTAGACAGGCACTTCTCTGGAAACACCATATATTTT.

The chain links TRBV6-5 to TRBJ1-2; possibly TRBD1 for D (5 bases). Germline assignment: CDR1 MNHEY and CDR2 SVGAGI. The V gene lost 0 bases and the J gene lost 2 bases, with 13 bases spanning the gap. There are 16 residues in the CDR3. The CDR3 DNA follows: TGTGCCAGCAGTTACTCGATCTTATCAGGGAACTATGGCTACACCTTC. Amino acid sequence: CASSYSILSGNYGYTF.

J is TRBJ2-7 and V is TRBV6-5; 7 bases align to TRBD2. This CDR3 comprises 14 residues. Germline V lookup: CDR1 MNHEY, CDR2 SVGAGI. Germline trimming cut 2 bases from V and 2 bases from J; bases unmatched to any gene: 3. The CDR3 loop is CASSYDGGAYEQYF. The CDR3 coding sequence is TGTGCCAGCAGTTACGATGGGGGGGCCTACGAGCAGTACTTC.

The chain couples TRBV7-2 to TRBJ2-3, with 11 positions matching TRBD2. Germline trimming cut 0 bases from V and 3 bases from J; bases unmatched to any gene: 2. Per germline, CDR1 SGHTA and CDR2 FQGNSA. The CDR3 is 16 residues long. The CDR3 coding sequence is TGTGCCAGCAGCTTAGCTAGCGGGAGGGCAACAGATACGCAGTATTTT. Its protein product is CASSLASGRATDTQYF.

The chain combines TRBV18 with TRBJ2-1; possibly TRBD1 or TRBD2 for D (5 bases each). Germline-derived CDR1 and CDR2 are KGHSH and LQKENI. The CDR3 runs to 12 residues. The CDR3 DNA follows: TGTGCGTCAGGGAGCTCCTACAATGAGCAGTTCTTC. This encodes CASGSSYNEQFF.

This clone came up once. The chain couples TRBV10-3 to TRBJ2-5; tentative D call: TRBD2 (6 bases). Germline V gene data show CDR1 as ENHRY and CDR2 as SYGVKD. The V and J ends lost 2 bases and 4 bases respectively, with 8 bases between them. This CDR3 region has 13 residues. For the CDR3, the DNA is TGTGCCATCAGTGAGGCGGGACTAGAGACCCAGTACTTC. This codes for CAISEAGLETQYF.

The chain is built from TRBV19 and TRBJ2-7, with 8 nucleotides matching TRBD1. The CDR3 totals 14 residues. J gave up 5 bases and V 3 bases, and 6 bases lay outside the gene matches. Germline V gene data show CDR1 as LNHDA and CDR2 as SQIVND (reference sequence). The CDR3 loop is CASSMDRVGDEQYF. The DNA of the CDR3 is TGTGCCAGTAGTATGGACAGGGTAGGCGACGAGCAGTACTTC. Drawing the rest from reference TRBV19 and TRBJ2-7, the complete variable domain is DGGITQSPKYLFRKEGQNVTLSCEQNLNHDAMYWYRQDPGQGLRLIYYSQIVNDFQKGDIAEGYSVSREKKESFPLTVTSAQKNPTAFYLCASSMDRVGDEQYFGPGTRLTVT.

The CDR3 sequence is CASSIETGGNEKLFF. CDR3 in DNA: TGTGCCAGTAGTATAGAGACAGGAGGGAATGAAAAACTGTTTTTT. The chain is built from TRBV19 and TRBJ1-4, with D possibly matching TRBD1 (6 bases). CDR1 is LNHDA and CDR2 is SQIVND in the germline V gene (reference sequence). V lost 0 bases and J lost 5, with 10 bases in between. This CDR3 region has 15 residues.